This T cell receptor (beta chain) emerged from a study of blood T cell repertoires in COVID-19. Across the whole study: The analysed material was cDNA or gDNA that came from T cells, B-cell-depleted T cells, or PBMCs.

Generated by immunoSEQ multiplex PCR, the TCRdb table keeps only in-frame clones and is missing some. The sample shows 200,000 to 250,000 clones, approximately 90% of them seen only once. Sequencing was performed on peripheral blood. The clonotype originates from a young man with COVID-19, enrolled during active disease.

The DNA for the CDR3 is TGCGCCAGCAGTCACAGGGTCTGTCAGCCCCAGCATTTT. Protein product: CASSHRVCQPQHF. The rearrangement uses TRBV10-1 and TRBJ1-5; D is perhaps TRBD1 (6 bases). CDR1 and CDR2 from the germline V gene are WNHNN and SYGVQD (reference sequence). Trimming stripped 5 bases from V and 6 bases from J, with 11 bases between. There are 13 residues in the CDR3.